This T cell receptor (beta chain) stems from a study of cytomegalovirus exposure and HLA in healthy donors. The PCR contained 60 Vbeta and 13 Jbeta primers. Generated by immunoSEQ multiplex PCR, the TCRdb table keeps only in-frame clones and is missing some. The sample records around 200,000 clones, roughly three quarters being singletons. Points on this clone: No antigen is known for it.

The study, taken as a whole, reports: Another analysis was done later, and it associated approximately 17,000 TCR beta sequences with HLA alleles at 0.05 false discovery rate. CMV serostatus alone was available as immune exposure information. Cytomegalovirus status was reportedly diagnosed by the classifier with high sensitivity and specificity. TCR beta chains numbering under 200 were designated cytomegalovirus-associated.

V dropped 0 bases and J dropped 5 bases, with 16 bases sitting between them. Germline-derived CDR1 and CDR2 are SGHTA and FQGTGA. The CDR3 contains 16 residues. The origin of this receptor is a male donor in good health and CMV-seronegative. Sample: PBMCs. The chain is built from TRBV7-3 and TRBJ2-5; D possibly corresponds to TRBD1 (6 bases). As DNA, the CDR3 is TGTGCCAGCAGCTTAACAGGCACAGGGTCAGGGGAGACCCAGTACTTC. It specifies CASSLTGTGSGETQYF.